These 22 T cell receptor beta chains share one sample of origin, sequenced in a study of cytomegalovirus exposure and HLA in healthy donors. PCR employed 60 Vbeta and 13 Jbeta primers. The protocol was immunoSEQ multiplex PCR, while the TCRdb copy is restricted to in-frame clones and leaves out a portion. The data contain over 120,000 clones, approximately 84% of them singletons. The specimen was PBMCs. The source is a man aged 30 to 39 in good health and CMV-seropositive.

The genes are TRBV30 and TRBJ1-5; no firm D call. The germline V gene has CDR1 GTSNPN and CDR2 SVGIG (reference sequence). The CDR3 sequence is 14 residues long. The ends were cut back, 5 bases at V and 4 bases at J, with 15 bases in the middle. This CDR3 reads CAWSTVLGNQPQHF. The CDR3 coding sequence is TGTGCCTGGTCAACGGTCCTAGGAAATCAGCCCCAGCATTTT.

This sequence joins TRBV4-2 and TRBJ2-5; the match to TRBD2 covers 9 bases. CDR1 is LGHNA, CDR2 YNFKEQ, per germline. The V gene end was trimmed by 0 bases and the J gene end by 4 bases; junction bases not matched to a gene: 9. The CDR3 sequence is 17 residues long. The CDR3 is CASSQDLARGGGETQYF. DNA of the CDR3: TGTGCCAGCAGCCAAGATCTAGCGCGGGGGGGCGGAGAGACCCAGTACTTC.

V is TRBV28 and J is TRBJ2-5; TRBD1 might be the D (5 bases). There are 12 residues in the CDR3. V was clipped by 6 bases and J by 11 bases, with 16 bases between them. Germline CDR1 MDHEN, CDR2 SYDVKM. The CDR3 is CASSSGHQVQYF. The CDR3 DNA reads TGTGCCAGCAGCTCCGGACACCAAGTGCAGTACTTC.

This chain connects TRBV10-1 to TRBJ2-2; a weak D match, TRBD1 (6 bases). The CDR3 length is 15 residues. Trimming shortened V by 3 bases and J by 1 base, and 9 bases separated the two germline ends. The germline CDR1 and CDR2 sequences are WNHNN and SYGVQD (reference sequence). The CDR3 loop reads CASSDETGNTGELFF. In DNA, the CDR3 is TGCGCCAGCAGTGACGAGACAGGGAACACCGGGGAGCTGTTTTTT.

The sample holds one count of this clone. The V and J genes are TRBV19 and TRBJ2-7; TRBD1 matches 9 bases. The germline CDR1 and CDR2 sequences are LNHDA and SQIVND (reference sequence). The CDR3 has 13 residues. V gave up 4 bases and J gave up 4 bases; unmatched junction bases: 2. CDR3 coding DNA: TGTGCCAGTAGTAAGACAGGGGGGTACGAGCAGTACTTC. It codes for CASSKTGGYEQYF.

The chain has TRBV5-4 and TRBJ2-1, with 8 bases aligning to TRBD1. After removal of 2 bases from V and 6 bases from J, the junction contained 4 bases not matched to a gene. CDR1 is SGHNT, CDR2 YYREEE, per germline (reference sequence). The CDR3 consists of 14 residues. The CDR3 DNA follows: TGTGCCAGCAGCTTTCAGGGGGCGCCCAATGAGCAGTTCTTC. Translating it yields CASSFQGAPNEQFF.

This clone was seen a few times. The chain's CDR3 is CASSPGRGNEQFF. The CDR3 coding sequence is TGTGCCAGCAGCCCAGGTAGGGGCAATGAGCAGTTCTTC. The V and J genes are TRBV7-9 and TRBJ2-1, with D maybe TRBD1 (5 bases). Germline assignment: CDR1 SEHNR and CDR2 FQNEAQ (reference sequence). V was pared by 5 bases and J by 6 bases, with 11 bases between. The CDR3 contains 13 residues.

The rearrangement joins TRBV2 to TRBJ2-1; unclear D gene. Germline V gene sequence: CDR1 SNHLY, CDR2 FYNNEI. This CDR3 contains 11 residues. V was pared by 1 base and J by 8 bases, with 3 bases between. CDR3 protein: CASSEVYEQFF. As DNA, the CDR3 is TGTGCCAGCAGTGAAGTCTATGAGCAGTTCTTC.

V gene TRBV28 combines with J gene TRBJ1-1, with D unresolved. This CDR3 has 11 amino acids. CDR1 is MDHEN, CDR2 SYDVKM, per germline. Trimming removed 7 bases from V and 5 bases from J, with 8 bases in between. The CDR3 reads CASKRETEAFF. The DNA of the CDR3 is TGTGCCAGCAAGAGGGAGACTGAAGCTTTCTTT.

DNA of the CDR3: TGTGCCAGTGTCAAAGGGGGACAGGGGGTTAGGACTGAAGCTTTCTTT. This translates into CASVKGGQGVRTEAFF. The rearrangement joins TRBV19 to TRBJ1-1; 11 nucleotides match TRBD1. Unmatched junction bases numbered 13, after V lost 8 bases and J lost 5 bases. The germline CDR1 and CDR2 sequences are LNHDA and SQIVND (reference sequence). The length of the CDR3 is 16 residues.

The J gene is TRBJ1-2, the V gene TRBV7-9, with D possibly matching TRBD1 (5 bases). Germline CDR1 SEHNR, CDR2 FQNEAQ (reference sequence). The ends were cut back, 1 base at V and 9 bases at J, with 21 bases in the middle. The CDR3 totals 16 residues. The DNA of the CDR3 is TGTGCCAGCAGCTTAGAAGGGGATGTGGGGGGTTTGAGCTACACCTTC. This sequence encodes CASSLEGDVGGLSYTF.

This clone is a singleton in its sample. This rearrangement joins TRBV6-1 to TRBJ1-5; D might be TRBD1 (5 bases). The ends were cut back, 6 bases at V and 3 bases at J, with 15 bases in the middle. CDR3 length: 15 residues. The germline gives CDR1 MNHNS, CDR2 SASEGT. CDR3: CASRRQTYPNQPQHF. The DNA for the CDR3 is TGTGCCAGCAGAAGACAGACCTATCCCAATCAGCCCCAGCATTTT.

V and J are TRBV5-4 and TRBJ2-2, with D possibly TRBD1 on 5 matching bases. The CDR3 contains 15 residues. CDR1 and CDR2 (germline): SGHNT, YYREEE (reference sequence). Trimming took 0 bases from V and 7 from J, leaving 13 bases between them. As DNA, the CDR3 is TGTGCCAGCAGCTTGGGAGGCAGGGAAGGCGGGGAGCTGTTTTTT. Translating gives CASSLGGREGGELFF.

This chain uses TRBV28 with TRBJ2-7; D is possibly TRBD1 (5 bases). In germline, CDR1 is MDHEN, CDR2 SYDVKM. This CDR3 is 13 amino acids long. The V gene lost 7 bases and the J gene lost 3 bases, with 13 bases spanning the gap. The CDR3 loop reads CASKGPHFYEQYF. CDR3 nucleotides: TGTGCCAGCAAGGGGCCACATTTCTACGAGCAGTACTTC.

The chain joins TRBV6-5 to TRBJ2-1; 11 bases match TRBD2. Germline-derived CDR1 and CDR2 are MNHEY and SVGAGI. The CDR3 spans 15 residues. The junction had 6 bases not matched to a gene; V was cut back by 5 bases and J by 6 bases. The CDR3 protein is CASSAFSGRGNEQFF. The CDR3 nucleotides read TGTGCCAGCAGTGCTTTTAGCGGGAGGGGCAATGAGCAGTTCTTC.

This chain links TRBV29-1 with TRBJ1-1; D may be TRBD1 (5 bases). Germline CDR1 is SQVTM and CDR2 is ANQGSEA. The germline V and J ends were trimmed by 6 bases and 4 bases, with 12 bases remaining between them. CDR3 size: 12 residues. The CDR3 loop is CSVKGGVTEAFF. The CDR3 region has the DNA TGCAGCGTAAAAGGAGGGGTCACTGAAGCTTTCTTT.

The rearrangement joins TRBV12-5 to TRBJ2-3; unclear D gene. The ends were cut back, 2 bases at V and 2 bases at J, with 11 bases in the middle. The germline V gene encodes CDR1 LGHNT and CDR2 FRNRAP. The CDR3 is 15 amino acids. CDR3 residues: CASGLYIGDTDTQYF. The CDR3 bases are TGTGCTAGTGGTTTGTACATTGGTGACACAGATACGCAGTATTTT.

The chain is built from TRBV28 and TRBJ2-1; 7 bases are shared with TRBD2. CDR3 length: 15 residues. In germline, CDR1 is MDHEN, CDR2 SYDVKM. V shed 6 bases and J 0 bases; nucleotides not matched to a gene: 5. This CDR3 reads CASSRGGSSYNEQFF. In DNA, the CDR3 is TGTGCCAGCAGCCGCGGGGGTAGCTCCTACAATGAGCAGTTCTTC. Looking up the rest from reference TRBV28 and TRBJ2-1 gives the full variable domain: DVKVTQSSRYLVKRTGEKVFLECVQDMDHENMFWYRQDPGLGLRLIYFSYDVKMKEKGDIPEGYSVSREKKERFSLILESASTNQTSMYLCASSRGGSSYNEQFFGPGTRLTVL.

The CDR3: CASSTKQGANYGYTF. The CDR3 coding sequence is TGTGCCAGCTCAACAAAGCAGGGGGCTAACTATGGCTACACCTTC. The rearrangement uses TRBV18 and TRBJ1-2; TRBD1 aligns across 7 bases. The V and J ends lost 5 bases and 0 bases, in that order; junction bases with no gene match: 6. The CDR3 is made up of 15 amino acids. From germline, CDR1 is KGHSH and CDR2 LQKENI.

This clone has at least ten counts. This chain connects TRBV5-1 to TRBJ1-4; D perhaps matches TRBD1 (5 bases). Germline assignment: CDR1 SGHRS and CDR2 YFSETQ. The CDR3 has 13 amino acids. V gave up 4 bases and J gave up 8 bases, with 12 bases separating them. The CDR3 region is CASSDGGGEKLFF. The CDR3 region has the DNA TGCGCCAGCAGCGATGGGGGAGGCGAAAAACTGTTTTTT.

The V call is TRBV10-3, the J call TRBJ1-5, with D unresolved. The CDR3 has 14 residues. V lost 3 bases, J lost 0 bases, and 6 bases lay in between. Germline V gives CDR1 ENHRY, CDR2 SYGVKD. Here the CDR3 DNA reads TGTGCCATCAGTGACAGTTATAGCAATCAGCCCCAGCATTTT. Translating it yields CAISDSYSNQPQHF.

The rearrangement uses TRBV5-1 and TRBJ2-1; TRBD1 matches 8 bases. The germline V gene has CDR1 SGHRS and CDR2 YFSETQ. CDR3 length: 13 amino acids. The junction had 6 bases not matched to a gene; V was cut back by 4 bases and J by 9 bases. CDR3 protein: CASSEQGETEQFF. CDR3 in DNA: TGCGCCAGCAGCGAACAGGGGGAAACTGAGCAGTTCTTC.